Listed here are 28 T cell receptor beta chains from one sample, sequenced in a study of identical twins. MiXCR, run by TCRdb on the 5' RACE reads, gives a single entry per CDR3 protein. The data contain around 280,000 distinct CDR3 sequences, about 8% of them singletons. These data also formed part of another study, on yellow fever vaccine responses in identical twins.

The sample taken for sequencing was memory (CD45RO+) T cells sorted from blood. These receptors were collected from a woman younger than 35 in good health.

This clonotype was seen only a few times. The chain links TRBV20-1 to TRBJ2-2, with a possible D match to TRBD2 (6 bases). The CDR3 extends over 12 amino acids. Germline V lookup: CDR1 DFQATT, CDR2 SNEGSKA (reference sequence). Trimming shortened V by 5 bases and J by 6 bases, and 10 bases separated the two germline ends. CDR3 DNA: TGCAGTGCTGTACGACTAGCCGGGGAGCTGTTTTTT. It yields the protein CSAVRLAGELFF.

The V gene is TRBV6-1, the J gene TRBJ1-1; D not certain. Trimming removed 6 bases from V and 1 base from J, with 9 bases in between. The CDR3 contains 13 residues. Per germline, CDR1 MNHNS and CDR2 SASEGT. This CDR3 reads CASSTKGNTEAFF. CDR3 bases: TGTGCCAGCAGCACAAAGGGGAACACTGAAGCTTTCTTT.

This clonotype was counted many times. The chain uses TRBV5-1 and TRBJ1-1; no reliable D call. There are 13 residues in the CDR3. Germline values: CDR1 SGHRS, CDR2 YFSETQ. The V and J ends lost 4 bases and 1 base respectively, with 8 bases between them. CDR3 sequence (DNA): TGCGCCAGCAGCGCTGGGAGGAACACTGAAGCTTTCTTT. Translation gives CASSAGRNTEAFF.

This clonotype was observed a few times. The V call is TRBV6-2 or TRBV6-3, the J call TRBJ1-1, with D tentatively TRBD1 (6 bases). The ends were cut back, 0 bases at V and 5 bases at J, with 7 bases in the middle. Germline CDR1 MNHEY, CDR2 SVGEGT. The CDR3 runs to 13 residues. CDR3 loop: CASSYSDRTEAFF. The CDR3 DNA reads TGTGCCAGCAGTTACTCGGACAGAACTGAAGCTTTCTTT.

This sequence joins TRBV19 and TRBJ1-4; 12 bases fit TRBD1. V lost 8 bases and J lost 3; bases outside the gene matches: 10. CDR3 length equals 17 residues. CDR1 LNHDA and CDR2 SQIVND come from the germline V gene (reference sequence). In nucleotides, the CDR3 is TGTGCCAGTCGCAAGCGGGGACAGGGGGCTTCTAATGAAAAACTGTTTTTT. This translates into CASRKRGQGASNEKLFF.

This clonotype turned up a few times. J is TRBJ2-5 and V is TRBV20-1; the match to TRBD2 covers 9 bases. The V segment lost 7 bases and the J segment 4 bases; nucleotides outside the gene matches: 7. CDR1 DFQATT and CDR2 SNEGSKA come from the germline V gene (reference sequence). The CDR3 loop spans 13 amino acids. The CDR3 sequence is CSGGSGGVETQYF. The DNA for the CDR3 is TGCAGTGGTGGTAGCGGGGGTGTAGAGACCCAGTACTTC.

This clonotype has just a few counts. Germline is not matched at one junction end, which may reflect a read error. The chain combines TRBV5-6 with TRBJ2-1; 9 bases are a match to TRBD2. The germline V gene encodes CDR1 SGHDT and CDR2 YYEEEE. The CDR3 is 18 amino acids. In DNA form, the CDR3 reads TGTGCCAGCAGCCCGGCGCTATTGGGCGGGGGGGCGTACAGTGAGCAGTTCTTC. This translates into CASSPALLGGGAYSEQFF.

This clonotype was detected ten times or more. The chain joins TRBV20-1 to TRBJ2-5, with 7 bases that match TRBD2. The V gene's germline CDR1 is DFQATT and CDR2 SNEGSKA (reference sequence). The J segment lost 1 base and the V segment lost 4 bases, leaving 3 bases of the junction unmatched. The CDR3 has 13 residues. CDR3 in amino acids: CSANGGGQETQYF. The CDR3 coding sequence is TGCAGTGCTAACGGCGGGGGCCAAGAGACCCAGTACTTC.

This clonotype was seen a handful of times. The chain has TRBV15 and TRBJ2-1; 13 bases agree with TRBD2. The CDR3 is 17 residues long. CDR1 and CDR2 (germline): LNHNV, YYDKDF (reference sequence). J was trimmed by 7 bases and V by 8 bases; bases with no gene match: 14. CDR3: CATAGTSGAKRSNEQFF. The CDR3 bases are TGTGCCACCGCCGGGACTAGCGGGGCAAAAAGGTCTAATGAGCAGTTCTTC.

This clonotype was detected a few times. The V gene is TRBV14, the J gene TRBJ1-6; D not certain. The germline gives CDR1 SGHDN, CDR2 FVKESK. Between the trimmed V and J ends, which lost 4 bases and 0 bases, there was a span of 10 bases. This CDR3 comprises 16 residues. For the CDR3, the DNA is TGTGCCAGCAGCCCCGTTGGCAACTCCTATAATTCACCCCTCCACTTT. Translated: CASSPVGNSYNSPLHF.

This clonotype was seen ten or more times. The genes are TRBV28 and TRBJ2-7; no firm D call. The CDR3 consists of 13 residues. Germline CDR1 is MDHEN and CDR2 is SYDVKM. V was shortened by 4 bases and J by 2 bases, with 9 bases between the two germline ends. CDR3 sequence: CASSSDSAYEQYF. The CDR3, as DNA: TGTGCCAGCAGTTCAGACTCCGCCTACGAGCAGTACTTC.

This clonotype has more than one count but fewer than ten. This chain links TRBV5-1 with TRBJ2-3; no definite D call. V gave up 0 bases and J gave up 2 bases, with 7 bases separating them. This CDR3 has 14 residues. Germline loops: CDR1 SGHRS, CDR2 YFSETQ. CDR3 amino acids: CASSLDRATDTQYF. The DNA for the CDR3 is TGCGCCAGCAGCTTGGACCGGGCCACAGATACGCAGTATTTT.

The CDR3 here is CASSQRAPRTGELFF. DNA for the CDR3: TGTGCCAGCAGCCAACGGGCTCCTCGGACCGGGGAGCTGTTTTTT. The V and J genes are TRBV2 and TRBJ2-2, with D unresolved. The CDR3 has 15 amino acids. Germline V gene lookup returns CDR1 SNHLY and CDR2 FYNNEI. Trimming stripped 6 bases from V and 5 bases from J, with 16 bases between.

This clonotype was observed a handful of times. The chain has TRBV7-9 and TRBJ2-3, with D hard to call. The CDR3 is made up of 16 amino acids. Trimming removed 1 base from V and 1 base from J, with 12 bases in between. Germline lookup yields CDR1 SEHNR and CDR2 FQNEAQ (reference sequence). CDR3 sequence: CASSLVFGPRTDTQYF. The CDR3 DNA follows: TGTGCCAGCAGCTTAGTATTTGGACCGCGCACAGATACGCAGTATTTT.

CDR3 nucleotide sequence: TGCAGTGCTAGAGATCTTACTAGTCACACCGGGGAGCTGTTTTTT. Translated: CSARDLTSHTGELFF. V and J are TRBV20-1 and TRBJ2-2; TRBD2 is a possible D gene (5 bases). V lost 0 bases and J 3 bases, leaving 11 bases between the germline ends. This CDR3 is 15 amino acids long. CDR1 is DFQATT, CDR2 SNEGSKA, per germline (reference sequence).

Many counts were recorded for this clonotype. The chain recombines TRBV7-8 with TRBJ2-3; D possibly corresponds to TRBD2 (6 bases). The CDR3 totals 16 residues. Deletions cut 4 bases from V and 4 bases from J, with 18 bases between. From germline, CDR1 is SGHVS and CDR2 FQNEAQ. The CDR3 here is CASSSGGFEGPDTQYF. The DNA of the CDR3 is TGTGCCAGCAGCTCCGGGGGTTTTGAGGGGCCAGATACGCAGTATTTT.

This clonotype occurred many times. V usage is TRBV6-2 or TRBV6-3 and J usage is TRBJ2-1, with 8 nucleotides matching TRBD2. From germline, CDR1 is MNHEY and CDR2 SVGEGT. The junction had 9 bases not matched to a gene; V was cut back by 2 bases and J by 9 bases. The CDR3 runs to 15 residues. CDR3 in amino acids: CASSYLSGAGGEQFF. Here the CDR3 DNA reads TGTGCCAGCAGTTACCTTAGCGGGGCCGGGGGTGAGCAGTTCTTC.

The CDR3 sequence: CASSQATSTSGGNEQFF. The CDR3 DNA follows: TGTGCCAGCAGCCAAGCCACCTCTACTAGCGGGGGAAATGAGCAGTTCTTC. The chain carries TRBV4-2 and TRBJ2-1, with 11 nucleotides matching TRBD2. Per the germline V gene, CDR1 is LGHNA and CDR2 is YNFKEQ. Trimming at V came to 1 base and at J to 7 bases, leaving 9 bases not matched to a gene. The CDR3 sequence is 17 residues long.

Ten or more counts support this clonotype. This chain connects TRBV14 to TRBJ2-1, with 9 positions matching TRBD1. V shed 4 bases and J 7 bases; nucleotides not matched to a gene: 5. CDR1 and CDR2 from the germline V gene are SGHDN and FVKESK. This CDR3 has 14 residues. The CDR3 bases are TGTGCCAGCAGCCGGGACAGGGTAAAGAATGAGCAGTTCTTC. Amino acids: CASSRDRVKNEQFF.

This clonotype was seen more than once but under ten times. The V gene is TRBV7-3, the J gene TRBJ2-7; 8 bases fit TRBD1. The CDR3 extends over 15 amino acids. CDR1 is SGHTA and CDR2 is FQGTGA in the germline V gene. V shed 3 bases and J 2 bases; nucleotides not matched to a gene: 6. CDR3 residues: CASSFGTGGTYEQYF. The CDR3 bases are TGTGCCAGCAGCTTTGGGACAGGAGGAACCTACGAGCAGTACTTC.

Ten or more counts support this clonotype. The chain is built from TRBV4-2 and TRBJ2-3; D is undetermined. The CDR3 is 13 residues long. Trimming left V 0 bases short and J 7 bases short, with 8 bases between. The germline V gene has CDR1 LGHNA and CDR2 YNFKEQ. For the CDR3, the DNA is TGTGCCAGCAGCCAAGATGGGAAAAATACGCAGTATTTT. Translating it yields CASSQDGKNTQYF.

V is TRBV12-3 or TRBV12-4 and J is TRBJ1-4, with 8 bases matching TRBD1. CDR3 length: 14 amino acids. Germline trimming cut 8 bases from V and 7 bases from J; bases unmatched to any gene: 9. The CDR3 here is CASLRGQGGEKLFF. The CDR3 coding sequence is TGTGCCAGCTTAAGAGGACAGGGCGGTGAAAAACTGTTTTTT.

V gene TRBV7-9 combines with J gene TRBJ2-7; the D is unclear. The germline CDR1 and CDR2 sequences are SEHNR and FQNEAQ (reference sequence). The CDR3 contains 14 residues. The ends were cut back, 5 bases at V and 3 bases at J, with 14 bases in the middle. The CDR3 loop is CASSTPGSFYEQYV. Written as DNA, the CDR3 is TGTGCCAGCAGCACGCCGGGCTCATTCTACGAGCAGTACGTC.

This clonotype was picked up a small number of times. The chain recombines TRBV20-1 with TRBJ1-2; tentatively, D is TRBD1 (5 bases). V dropped 4 bases and J dropped 8 bases, with 20 bases sitting between them. The CDR3 loop spans 14 amino acids. CDR1 and CDR2 (germline): DFQATT, SNEGSKA (reference sequence). The CDR3 DNA is TGCAGTGCTACGCACGACAGCACCAGTAGAGGCTACACCTTC. Amino acid sequence: CSATHDSTSRGYTF.

The rearrangement links TRBV29-1 to TRBJ1-1, with D hard to call. Germline lookup yields CDR1 SQVTM and CDR2 ANQGSEA. The CDR3 has 14 residues. V gave up 4 bases and J gave up 3 bases, with 15 bases separating them. CDR3 residues: CSVVSRGFDTEAFF. The CDR3 region has the DNA TGCAGCGTTGTGTCTAGAGGGTTTGACACTGAAGCTTTCTTT.

This clonotype was recorded many times. The chain has TRBV10-3 and TRBJ2-3; 7 nucleotides align to TRBD2. The CDR3 length is 13 residues. Germline V gives CDR1 ENHRY, CDR2 SYGVKD. V shed 8 bases and J 2 bases; nucleotides not matched to a gene: 4. The CDR3: CAIGEGSTDTQYF. The CDR3 DNA follows: TGTGCCATCGGGGAGGGTTCCACAGATACGCAGTATTTT.

This clonotype was counted only a few times. The chain links TRBV12-3 or TRBV12-4 to TRBJ2-1; 14 bases agree with TRBD2. This CDR3 is 18 amino acids long. J lost 1 base, V lost 6 bases, and 8 bases had no gene match. This CDR3 is CASRGLGLAGESYNEQFF. The CDR3, as DNA: TGTGCCAGCAGGGGCCTGGGACTAGCGGGAGAATCCTACAATGAGCAGTTCTTC.

The sample holds many counts of this clonotype. The chain has TRBV10-3 and TRBJ1-1; D is possibly TRBD1 (6 bases). Per the germline V gene, CDR1 is ENHRY and CDR2 is SYGVKD. The CDR3 has 15 amino acids. V gave up 0 bases and J gave up 1 base, with 9 bases separating them. CDR3 protein: CAISESGHRNTEAFF. CDR3 DNA sequence: TGTGCCATCAGTGAGTCGGGACATAGGAACACTGAAGCTTTCTTT.